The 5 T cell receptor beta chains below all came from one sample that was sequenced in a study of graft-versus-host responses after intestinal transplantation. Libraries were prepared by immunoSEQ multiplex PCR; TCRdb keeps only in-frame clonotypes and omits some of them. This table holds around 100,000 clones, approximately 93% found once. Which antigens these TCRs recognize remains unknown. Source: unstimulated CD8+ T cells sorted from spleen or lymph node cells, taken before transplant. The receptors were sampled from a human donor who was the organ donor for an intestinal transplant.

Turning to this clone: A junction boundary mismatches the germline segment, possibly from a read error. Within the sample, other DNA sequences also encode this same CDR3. CDR3 sequence reads: CASSDPRDRRFYGYTF. The CDR3 DNA sequence: TGTGCCAGCAGTGATCCCAGGGACAGGAGGTTCTATGGCTACACTTTC. The rearrangement uses TRBV25-1 and TRBJ1-2; 8 positions agree with TRBD1. This CDR3 has 16 residues. Per germline, CDR1 MGHDK and CDR2 SYGVNS.

The DNA for the CDR3 is TGTGCCAGTAGTATCGAGGGGGCTGGCTACACCTTC. As protein: CASSIEGAGYTF. This chain connects TRBV19 to TRBJ1-2, with 7 bases that match TRBD1. Germline trimming cut 3 bases from V and 7 bases from J; bases unmatched to any gene: 2. Looked up from germline, CDR1 is LNHDA and CDR2 is SQIVND (reference sequence). This CDR3 has 12 residues.

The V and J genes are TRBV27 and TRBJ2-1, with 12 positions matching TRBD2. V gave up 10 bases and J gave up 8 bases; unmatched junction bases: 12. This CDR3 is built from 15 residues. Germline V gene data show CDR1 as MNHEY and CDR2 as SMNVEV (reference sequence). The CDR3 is CATSLRLAGVDEQFF. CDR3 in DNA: TGTGCCACCTCCCTGAGACTAGCGGGAGTTGATGAGCAGTTCTTC.

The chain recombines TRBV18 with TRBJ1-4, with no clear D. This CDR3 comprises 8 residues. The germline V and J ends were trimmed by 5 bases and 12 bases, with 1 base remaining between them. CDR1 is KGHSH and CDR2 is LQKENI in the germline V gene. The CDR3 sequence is CASSELFF. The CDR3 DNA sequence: TGTGCCAGCTCAGAACTGTTTTTT.

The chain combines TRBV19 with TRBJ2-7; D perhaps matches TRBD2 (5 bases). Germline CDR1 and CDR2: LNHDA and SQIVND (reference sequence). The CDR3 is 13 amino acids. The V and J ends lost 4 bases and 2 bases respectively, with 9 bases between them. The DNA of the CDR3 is TGTGCCAGTAGTACCGGGGAACCCTACGAGCAGTACTTC. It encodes CASSTGEPYEQYF.